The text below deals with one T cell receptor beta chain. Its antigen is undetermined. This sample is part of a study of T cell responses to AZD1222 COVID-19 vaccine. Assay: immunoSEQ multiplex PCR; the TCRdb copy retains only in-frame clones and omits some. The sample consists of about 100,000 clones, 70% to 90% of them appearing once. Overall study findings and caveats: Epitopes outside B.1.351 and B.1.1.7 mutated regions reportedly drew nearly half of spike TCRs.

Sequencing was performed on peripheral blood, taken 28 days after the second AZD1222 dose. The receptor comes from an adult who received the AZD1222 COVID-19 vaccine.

The CDR3 bases are TGTGCCAGCAGTTTGTTGGGACTAGCGGGAGGCTCGACTCGCGCAGATACGCAGTATTTT. It translates to CASSLLGLAGGSTRADTQYF. The chain couples TRBV27 to TRBJ2-3; 15 nucleotides agree with TRBD2. Germline V gene lookup returns CDR1 MNHEY and CDR2 SMNVEV (reference sequence). The junction had 14 bases not matched to a gene; V was cut back by 3 bases and J by 4 bases. The CDR3 totals 20 residues.